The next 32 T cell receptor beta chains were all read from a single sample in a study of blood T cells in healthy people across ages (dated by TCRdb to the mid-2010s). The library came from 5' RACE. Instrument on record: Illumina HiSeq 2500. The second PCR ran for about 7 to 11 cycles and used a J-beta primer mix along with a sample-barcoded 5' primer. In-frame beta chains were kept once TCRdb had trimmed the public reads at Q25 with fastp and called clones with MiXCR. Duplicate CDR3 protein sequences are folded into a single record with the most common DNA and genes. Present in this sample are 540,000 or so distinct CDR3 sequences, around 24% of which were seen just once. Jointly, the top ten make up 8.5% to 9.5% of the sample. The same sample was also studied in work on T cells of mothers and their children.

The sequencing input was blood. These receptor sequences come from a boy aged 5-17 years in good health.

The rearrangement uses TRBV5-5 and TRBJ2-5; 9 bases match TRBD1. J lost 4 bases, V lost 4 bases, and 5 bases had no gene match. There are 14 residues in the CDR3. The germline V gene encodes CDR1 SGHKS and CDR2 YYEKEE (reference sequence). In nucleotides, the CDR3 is TGTGCCAGCAGCGGTGGGACAGGGTTAGAGACCCAGTACTTC. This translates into CASSGGTGLETQYF.

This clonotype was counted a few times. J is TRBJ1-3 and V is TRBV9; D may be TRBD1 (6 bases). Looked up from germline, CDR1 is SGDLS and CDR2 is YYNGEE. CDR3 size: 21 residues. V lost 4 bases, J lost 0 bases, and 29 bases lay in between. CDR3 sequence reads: CASSLLGGAASFSSSGNTIYF. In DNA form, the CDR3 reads TGTGCCAGCAGCCTACTAGGGGGGGCAGCTTCTTTTTCGAGCTCTGGAAACACCATATATTTT. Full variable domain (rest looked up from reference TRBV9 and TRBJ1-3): DSGVTQTPKHLITATGQRVTLRCSPRSGDLSVYWYQQSLDQGLQFLIQYYNGEERAKGNILERFSAQQFPDLHSELNLSSLELGDSALYFCASSLLGGAASFSSSGNTIYFGEGSWLTVV.

CDR3 sequence reads: CASSGDRQTYNEQFF. Here the CDR3 DNA reads TGTGCCAGCAGTGGGGACAGACAAACCTACAATGAGCAGTTCTTC. The chain has TRBV2 and TRBJ2-1; 7 nucleotides align to TRBD1. CDR3 size: 15 residues. CDR1 is SNHLY, CDR2 FYNNEI, per germline. V lost 4 bases to trimming and J lost 2 bases; unmatched junction nucleotides: 5. The full variable domain, with the rest looked up from reference TRBV2 and TRBJ2-1, is EPEVTQTPSHQVTQMGQEVILRCVPISNHLYFYWYRQILGQKVEFLVSFYNNEISEKSEIFDDQFSVERPDGSNFTLKIRSTKLEDSAMYFCASSGDRQTYNEQFFGPGTRLTVL.

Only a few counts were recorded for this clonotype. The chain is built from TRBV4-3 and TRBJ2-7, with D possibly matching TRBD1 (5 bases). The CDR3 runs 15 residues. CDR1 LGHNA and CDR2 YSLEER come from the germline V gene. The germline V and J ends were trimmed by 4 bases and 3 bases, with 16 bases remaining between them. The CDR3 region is CASSPSSSGHYEQYF. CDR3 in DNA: TGCGCCAGCAGCCCCTCGTCTTCCGGACACTACGAGCAGTACTTC.

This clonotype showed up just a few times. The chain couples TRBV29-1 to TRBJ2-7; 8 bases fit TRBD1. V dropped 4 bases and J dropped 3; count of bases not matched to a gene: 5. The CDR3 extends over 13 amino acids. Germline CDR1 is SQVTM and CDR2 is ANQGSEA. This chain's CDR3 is CSVVGTGNYEQYF. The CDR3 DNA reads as TGCAGCGTTGTGGGGACAGGTAACTACGAGCAGTACTTC.

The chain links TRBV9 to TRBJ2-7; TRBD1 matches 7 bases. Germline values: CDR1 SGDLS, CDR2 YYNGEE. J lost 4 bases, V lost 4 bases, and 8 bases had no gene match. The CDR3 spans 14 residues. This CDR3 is CASSLRQGPYEQYF. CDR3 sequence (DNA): TGTGCCAGCAGCCTCCGACAGGGACCATACGAGCAGTACTTC. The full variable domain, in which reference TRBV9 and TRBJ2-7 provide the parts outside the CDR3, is DSGVTQTPKHLITATGQRVTLRCSPRSGDLSVYWYQQSLDQGLQFLIQYYNGEERAKGNILERFSAQQFPDLHSELNLSSLELGDSALYFCASSLRQGPYEQYFGPGTRLTVT.

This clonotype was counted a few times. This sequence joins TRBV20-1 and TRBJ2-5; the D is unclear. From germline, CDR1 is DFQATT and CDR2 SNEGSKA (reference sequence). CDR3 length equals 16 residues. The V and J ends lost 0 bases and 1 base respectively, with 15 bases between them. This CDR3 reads CSARDEGRSPQETQYF. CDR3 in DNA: TGCAGTGCTAGAGACGAAGGACGGAGTCCCCAAGAGACCCAGTACTTC.

The CDR3 region has the DNA TGTGCCAGCACCATGGGAGGGAGGGAAACCGGGGAGCTGTTTTTT. Protein product: CASTMGGRETGELFF. This rearrangement joins TRBV28 to TRBJ2-2; 7 nucleotides match TRBD2. The CDR3 contains 15 residues. Losses at the gene ends were 7 bases for V and 5 bases for J; bases not matched to a gene: 10. Germline CDR1 is MDHEN and CDR2 is SYDVKM.

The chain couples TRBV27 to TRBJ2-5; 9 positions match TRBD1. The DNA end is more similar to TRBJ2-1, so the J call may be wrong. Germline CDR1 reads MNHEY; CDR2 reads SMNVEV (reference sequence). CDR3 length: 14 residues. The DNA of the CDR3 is TGTGCCAGTGCAGGGGACAGGGTCTTCAATGAGCAGTTCTTC. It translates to CASAGDRVFNEQFF.

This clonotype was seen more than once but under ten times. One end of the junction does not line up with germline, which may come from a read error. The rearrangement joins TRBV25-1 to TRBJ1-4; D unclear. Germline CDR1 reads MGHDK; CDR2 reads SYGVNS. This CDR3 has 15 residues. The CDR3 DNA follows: TGCGCCAGCAGTCCTACCGGCAAACAGAATGAAAAACTGTTTTTT. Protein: CASSPTGKQNEKLFF.

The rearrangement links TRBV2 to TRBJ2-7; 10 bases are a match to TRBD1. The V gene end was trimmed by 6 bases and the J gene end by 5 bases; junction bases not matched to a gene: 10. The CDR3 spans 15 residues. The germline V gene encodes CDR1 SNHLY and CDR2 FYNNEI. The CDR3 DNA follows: TGTGCCAGCAGGGACGGGGGGACAGGGGAGGACGAGCAGTACTTC. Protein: CASRDGGTGEDEQYF.

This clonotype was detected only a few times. The CDR3 DNA is TGTGCCAGTAGTATATGGGACAGGGAATCCGAGCAGTACTTC. Protein sequence: CASSIWDRESEQYF. This sequence joins TRBV19 and TRBJ2-5; 9 bases are shared with TRBD1. The closer fit of TRBJ2-7 to the DNA end suggests the J call may be wrong. Per the germline V gene, CDR1 is LNHDA and CDR2 is SQIVND (reference sequence). The CDR3 has 14 residues.

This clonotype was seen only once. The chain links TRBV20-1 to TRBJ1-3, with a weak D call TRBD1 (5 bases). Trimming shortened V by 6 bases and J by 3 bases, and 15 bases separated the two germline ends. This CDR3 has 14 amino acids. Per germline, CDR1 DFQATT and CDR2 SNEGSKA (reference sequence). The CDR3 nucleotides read TGCAGTGCACCGGACCAGGGAGGTGGAAACACCATATATTTT. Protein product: CSAPDQGGGNTIYF.

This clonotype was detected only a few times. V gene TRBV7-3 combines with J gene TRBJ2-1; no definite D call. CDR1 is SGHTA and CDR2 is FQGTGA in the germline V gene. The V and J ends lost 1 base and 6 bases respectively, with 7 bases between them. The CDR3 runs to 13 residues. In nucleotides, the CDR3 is TGTGCCAGCAGCTTAAGGGATCCCAATGAGCAGTTCTTC. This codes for CASSLRDPNEQFF.

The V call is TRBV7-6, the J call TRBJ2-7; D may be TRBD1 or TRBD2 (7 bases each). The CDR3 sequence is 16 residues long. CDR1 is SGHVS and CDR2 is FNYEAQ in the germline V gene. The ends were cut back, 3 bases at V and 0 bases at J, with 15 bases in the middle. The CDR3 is CASSLGQGGSSYEQYF. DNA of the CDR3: TGTGCCAGCAGCTTGGGTCAGGGGGGGAGCTCCTACGAGCAGTACTTC.

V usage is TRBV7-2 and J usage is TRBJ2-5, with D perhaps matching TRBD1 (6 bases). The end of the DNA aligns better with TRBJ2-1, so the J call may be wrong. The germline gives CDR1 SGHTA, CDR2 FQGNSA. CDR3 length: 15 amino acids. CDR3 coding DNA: TGTGCCAGCCAAGCTGGGCAGGGGCCCTACAATGAGCAGTTCTTC. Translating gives CASQAGQGPYNEQFF.

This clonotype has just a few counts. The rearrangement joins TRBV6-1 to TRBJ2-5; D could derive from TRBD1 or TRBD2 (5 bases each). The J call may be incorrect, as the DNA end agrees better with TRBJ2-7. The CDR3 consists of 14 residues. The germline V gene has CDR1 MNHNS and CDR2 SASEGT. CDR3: CASSEAGPPYEQYF. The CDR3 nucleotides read TGTGCCAGCAGTGAAGCGGGACCCCCCTACGAGCAGTACTTC.

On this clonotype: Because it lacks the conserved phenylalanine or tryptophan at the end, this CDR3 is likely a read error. The CDR3, as DNA: TGCGCCAGCAGAAAGGACAGGGTCCACGAGCAGTACCTC. Its protein product is CASRKDRVHEQYL. The V call is TRBV5-1, the J call TRBJ2-7; TRBD1 matches at 8 bases. The ends lost 5 bases at V and 5 bases at J; junction bases unmatched: 6. Per germline, CDR1 SGHRS and CDR2 YFSETQ. This CDR3 is built from 13 residues.

CDR3 residues: CASSQEFRRGPYNEQFF. CDR3 bases: TGTGCCAGCAGCCAAGAGTTTAGACGGGGGCCCTACAATGAGCAGTTCTTC. The genes are TRBV3-1 and TRBJ2-1; either TRBD1 or TRBD2 may fit D (6 bases each). The ends were cut back, 0 bases at V and 2 bases at J, with 14 bases in the middle. The CDR3 runs to 17 residues. Germline-derived CDR1 and CDR2 are LGHDT and YNNKEL (reference sequence).

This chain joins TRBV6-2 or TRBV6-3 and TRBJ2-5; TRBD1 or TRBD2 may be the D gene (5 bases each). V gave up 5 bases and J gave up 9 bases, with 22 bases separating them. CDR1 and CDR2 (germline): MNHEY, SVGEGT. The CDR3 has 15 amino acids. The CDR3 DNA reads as TGTGCCAGCAGTCACGCCGGGACGCCGTCGGCGGCCCAGTACTTC. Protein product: CASSHAGTPSAAQYF.

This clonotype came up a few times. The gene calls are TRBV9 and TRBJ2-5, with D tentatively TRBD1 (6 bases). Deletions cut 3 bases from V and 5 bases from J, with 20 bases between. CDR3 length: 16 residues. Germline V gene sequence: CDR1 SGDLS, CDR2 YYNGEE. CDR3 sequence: CASSAQTGDTGETQYF. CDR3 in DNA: TGTGCCAGCAGCGCACAAACAGGCGACACAGGGGAGACCCAGTACTTC.

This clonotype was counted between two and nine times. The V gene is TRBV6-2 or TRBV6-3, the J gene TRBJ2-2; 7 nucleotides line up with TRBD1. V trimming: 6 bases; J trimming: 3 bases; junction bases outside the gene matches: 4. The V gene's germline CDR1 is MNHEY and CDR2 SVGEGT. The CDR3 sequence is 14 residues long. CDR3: CASSRTGDTGELFF. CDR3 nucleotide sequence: TGTGCCAGCAGCCGAACAGGGGACACCGGGGAGCTGTTTTTT.

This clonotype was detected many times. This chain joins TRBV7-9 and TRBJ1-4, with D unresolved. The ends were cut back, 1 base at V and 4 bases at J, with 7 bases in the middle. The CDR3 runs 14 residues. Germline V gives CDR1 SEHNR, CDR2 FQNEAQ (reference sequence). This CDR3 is CASSLDSSNEKLFF. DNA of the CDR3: TGTGCCAGCAGCTTAGACAGTAGTAATGAAAAACTGTTTTTT.

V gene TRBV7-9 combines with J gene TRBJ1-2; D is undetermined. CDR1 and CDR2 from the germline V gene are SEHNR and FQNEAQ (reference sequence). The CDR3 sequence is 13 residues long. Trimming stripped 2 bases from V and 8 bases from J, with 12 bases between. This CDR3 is CASSLSVDWGYTF. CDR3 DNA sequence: TGTGCCAGCAGCTTATCGGTGGACTGGGGCTACACCTTC.

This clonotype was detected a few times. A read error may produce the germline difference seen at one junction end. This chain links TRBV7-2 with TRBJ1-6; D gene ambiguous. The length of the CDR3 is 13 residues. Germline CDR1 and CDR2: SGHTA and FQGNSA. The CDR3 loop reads CASGLQTNSPLHF. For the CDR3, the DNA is TGTGCCAGCGGCTTACAGACTAATTCACCCCTCCACTTT.

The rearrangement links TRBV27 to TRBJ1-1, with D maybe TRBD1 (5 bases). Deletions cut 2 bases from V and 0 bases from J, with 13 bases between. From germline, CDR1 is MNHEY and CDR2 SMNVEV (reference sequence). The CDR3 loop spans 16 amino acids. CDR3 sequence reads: CASSLGADTLNTEAFF. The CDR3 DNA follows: TGTGCCAGCAGTTTAGGGGCAGATACTTTGAACACTGAAGCTTTCTTT.

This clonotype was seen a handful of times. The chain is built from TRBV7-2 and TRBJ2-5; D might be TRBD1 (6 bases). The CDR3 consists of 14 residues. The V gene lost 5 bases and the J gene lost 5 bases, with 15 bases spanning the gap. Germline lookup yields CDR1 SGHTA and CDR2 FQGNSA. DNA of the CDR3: TGTGCCAGCAGCCCGCAGGGGCCGAGGGAGACCCAGTACTTC. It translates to CASSPQGPRETQYF.

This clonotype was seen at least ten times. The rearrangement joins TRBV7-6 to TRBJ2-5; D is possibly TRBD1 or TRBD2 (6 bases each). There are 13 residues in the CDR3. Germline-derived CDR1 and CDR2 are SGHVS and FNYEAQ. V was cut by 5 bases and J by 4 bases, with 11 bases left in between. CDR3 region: CASSPGGGETQYF. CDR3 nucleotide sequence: TGTGCCAGCAGCCCCGGAGGGGGAGAGACCCAGTACTTC. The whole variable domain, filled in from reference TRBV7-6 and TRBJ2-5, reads GAGVSQSPRYKVTKRGQDVALRCDPISGHVSLYWYRQALGQGPEFLTYFNYEAQQDKSGLPNDRFSAERPEGSISTLTIQRTEQRDSAMYRCASSPGGGETQYFGPGTRLLVL.

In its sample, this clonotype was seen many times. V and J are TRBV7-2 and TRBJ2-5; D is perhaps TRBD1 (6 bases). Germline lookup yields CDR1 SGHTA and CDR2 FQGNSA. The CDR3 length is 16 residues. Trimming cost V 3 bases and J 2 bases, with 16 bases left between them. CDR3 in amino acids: CASSLGAQIRQETQYF. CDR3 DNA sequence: TGTGCCAGCAGCTTGGGGGCCCAGATACGGCAAGAGACCCAGTACTTC. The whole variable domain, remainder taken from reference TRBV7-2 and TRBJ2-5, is GAGVSQSPSNKVTEKGKDVELRCDPISGHTALYWYRQSLGQGLEFLIYFQGNSAPDKSGLPSDRFSAERTGGSVSTLTIQRTQQEDSAVYLCASSLGAQIRQETQYFGPGTRLLVL.

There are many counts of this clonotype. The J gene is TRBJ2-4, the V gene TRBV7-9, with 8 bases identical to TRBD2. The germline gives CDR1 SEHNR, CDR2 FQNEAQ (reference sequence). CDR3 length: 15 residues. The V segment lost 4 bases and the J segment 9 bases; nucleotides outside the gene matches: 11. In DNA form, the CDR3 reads TGTGCCAGCAGCTCCGTGATCAGCGGGAGCGGCATTCAGTACTTC. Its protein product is CASSSVISGSGIQYF.

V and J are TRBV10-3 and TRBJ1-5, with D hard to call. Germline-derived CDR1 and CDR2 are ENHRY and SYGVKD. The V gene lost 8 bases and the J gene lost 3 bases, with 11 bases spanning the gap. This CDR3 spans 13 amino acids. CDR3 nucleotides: TGTGCCATCGGGGTGGAGTTCAATCAGCCCCAGCATTTT. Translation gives CAIGVEFNQPQHF.

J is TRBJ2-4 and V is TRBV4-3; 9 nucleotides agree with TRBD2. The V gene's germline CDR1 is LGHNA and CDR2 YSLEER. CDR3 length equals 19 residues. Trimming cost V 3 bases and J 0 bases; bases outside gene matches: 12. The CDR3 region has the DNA TGCGCCAGCAGCCAGGCTATAGCGGGGGATACCCTAGCCAAAAACATTCAGTACTTC. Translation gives CASSQAIAGDTLAKNIQYF.